One sample yielded the 29 T cell receptor beta chains listed below, sequenced in a study of Graves' ophthalmopathy and Graves' hyperthyroidism. Beta-chain TCR CDR3 regions were amplified from RNA transcripts. After a first-round RT-PCR with HTBI primers, a second-round multiplex PCR was run. TCRdb re-called the multiplex PCR reads with MiXCR, one entry per CDR3 protein. This sample has around 1,000,000 distinct CDR3 sequences, with roughly 35% found just once. The specimen was peripheral blood or thyroid tissue (not recorded which). The receptors stem from an adult man with Graves' hyperthyroidism.

This clonotype was picked up many times. The genes are TRBV6-2 or TRBV6-3 and TRBJ1-5, with D possibly TRBD1 on 6 matching bases. The germline CDR1 and CDR2 sequences are MNHEY and SVGEGT. The CDR3 sequence is 13 residues long. V shed 6 bases and J shed 7 bases, with 13 bases lying between them. The CDR3 loop reads CASSQQGRQPQHF. The CDR3 DNA follows: TGTGCCAGCAGCCAACAGGGCAGGCAGCCCCAGCATTTT.

Points on this clonotype: A much bigger clone sits one base away, suggesting this may be a read error. The conserved closing phenylalanine or tryptophan is absent in this CDR3, likely reflecting a read error. The chain combines TRBV7-2 with TRBJ2-5, with 7 bases matching TRBD2. V dropped 3 bases and J dropped 7; count of bases not matched to a gene: 2. CDR3 length: 12 amino acids. Looked up from germline, CDR1 is SGHTA and CDR2 is FQGNSA. The CDR3 reads CASSLWGGTQYS. The CDR3 DNA reads as TGTGCCAGCAGCTTGTGGGGGGGGACCCAGTACTCC.

In its sample, this clonotype was seen a few times. The V gene is TRBV7-2, the J gene TRBJ2-2; D is ambiguous. Trimming cost V 6 bases and J 3 bases, with 14 bases left between them. The germline CDR1 and CDR2 sequences are SGHTA and FQGNSA. The CDR3 contains 15 residues. In DNA form, the CDR3 reads TGTGCCAGCAGTTCTCTAGGGTTGGACACCGGGGAGCTGTTTTTT. Translated, it gives CASSSLGLDTGELFF.

This clonotype was observed many times. This sequence joins TRBV29-1 and TRBJ1-5; no reliable D call. The CDR3 has 13 residues. V was clipped by 6 bases and J by 0 bases, with 9 bases between them. Looked up from germline, CDR1 is SQVTM and CDR2 is ANQGSEA. CDR3 loop: CSVSQSSNQPQHF. The CDR3 bases are TGCAGCGTCTCTCAAAGTAGCAATCAGCCCCAGCATTTT.

J is TRBJ2-5 and V is TRBV10-3; possibly TRBD2 for D (5 bases). V lost 6 bases, J lost 9 bases, and 20 bases lay in between. CDR3 length equals 14 residues. The germline V gene encodes CDR1 ENHRY and CDR2 SYGVKD. The chain's CDR3 is CAIRAGNSNQPQYF. Here the CDR3 DNA reads TGTGCCATCAGGGCCGGGAATAGCAATCAGCCCCAGTACTTC.

The V call is TRBV2, the J call TRBJ2-3, with a weak D call TRBD2 (5 bases). In germline, CDR1 is SNHLY, CDR2 FYNNEI. CDR3 length: 13 residues. V was pared by 7 bases and J by 8 bases, with 16 bases between. CDR3 in DNA: TGTGCCAGCATCGGAGAGGGTCGGGGTACGCAGTATTTT. It is translated as CASIGEGRGTQYF.

In the case of this clonotype: This clone may be a read error of a much larger clone one base away. The chain joins TRBV24-1 to TRBJ1-2, with 9 bases fitting TRBD1. The ends lost 4 bases at V and 12 bases at J; junction bases unmatched: 20. The CDR3 is 17 amino acids. Germline V gene data show CDR1 as KGHDR and CDR2 as SFDVKD. The CDR3 DNA is TGTGCCACCAGTGACCGTCCCGGGACAGGGAGGGTCACGGGCCACACCTTC. Its protein product is CATSDRPGTGRVTGHTF.

Only a few counts were recorded for this clonotype. The chain carries TRBV2 and TRBJ1-2; no clear D. Germline lookup yields CDR1 SNHLY and CDR2 FYNNEI. This CDR3 spans 15 amino acids. Deletions cut 5 bases from V and 4 bases from J, with 17 bases between. The CDR3 is CASSFSDTATYGYTF. The DNA of the CDR3 is TGTGCCAGCAGTTTTTCCGACACAGCTACCTATGGCTACACCTTC. The full variable domain, with the rest looked up from reference TRBV2 and TRBJ1-2, is EPEVTQTPSHQVTQMGQEVILRCVPISNHLYFYWYRQILGQKVEFLVSFYNNEISEKSEIFDDQFSVERPDGSNFTLKIRSTKLEDSAMYFCASSFSDTATYGYTFGSGTRLTVV.

This clonotype was counted ten times or more. V gene TRBV7-2 combines with J gene TRBJ1-6, with 7 bases fitting TRBD1. CDR1 is SGHTA and CDR2 is FQGNSA in the germline V gene. Trimming cost V 1 base and J 11 bases; bases outside gene matches: 5. The CDR3 loop spans 14 amino acids. The CDR3 protein is CASSLGDSKAPLHF. CDR3 in DNA: TGTGCCAGCAGCTTAGGGGACAGTAAGGCACCCCTCCACTTT.

The chain combines TRBV2 with TRBJ1-1, with D unclear. Germline-derived CDR1 and CDR2 are SNHLY and FYNNEI. This CDR3 spans 13 amino acids. Trimming took off 7 bases at V and 1 base at J, with 10 bases between the two ends. The CDR3 loop reads CASMLNTNTEAFF. CDR3 sequence (DNA): TGTGCCAGCATGCTCAACACGAACACTGAAGCTTTCTTT. The entire variable domain, with the rest obtained from reference TRBV2 and TRBJ1-1, is as follows: EPEVTQTPSHQVTQMGQEVILRCVPISNHLYFYWYRQILGQKVEFLVSFYNNEISEKSEIFDDQFSVERPDGSNFTLKIRSTKLEDSAMYFCASMLNTNTEAFFGQGTRLTVV.

The CDR3 loop reads CATSSPEYQPQHF. The CDR3 DNA is TGTGCCACCAGCAGTCCGGAATATCAGCCCCAGCATTTT. The chain links TRBV24-1 to TRBJ1-5; D is ambiguous. The CDR3 has 13 amino acids. Germline V gene sequence: CDR1 KGHDR, CDR2 SFDVKD. V was clipped by 7 bases and J by 5 bases, with 11 bases between them.

Notes on this clonotype: The final CDR3 position lacks the conserved phenylalanine or tryptophan, pointing to a likely read error. The DNA is omitted, as the CDR3 cannot be located on it reliably, and the CDR3 follows TCRdb's listing. The J gene is TRBJ2-7, the V gene TRBV10-3; the table's D call of TRBD2 was not tested on the DNA. The CDR3 is 11 residues long, counting both termini. CDR1 and CDR2 from the germline V gene are ENHRY and SYGVKD. CDR3 amino acids: CAISGLAGGDY.

This clonotype appeared a single time. The genes are TRBV10-3 and TRBJ1-1; TRBD1 aligns across 9 bases. CDR3 length: 15 residues. After removal of 6 bases from V and 8 bases from J, the junction contained 13 bases not matched to a gene. Germline CDR1 and CDR2: ENHRY and SYGVKD. The CDR3 sequence is CAISYNPGQGGEAFF. The CDR3 nucleotides read TGTGCCATCAGCTATAATCCGGGACAGGGCGGGGAAGCTTTCTTT.

This clonotype was counted ten times or more. In DNA form, the CDR3 reads TGTGCCAGCAGCTTAGGGGGACTCTTCTCTGGAAACACCATATATTTT. It encodes CASSLGGLFSGNTIYF. This chain uses TRBV7-2 with TRBJ1-3, with TRBD1 as a possible D gene (5 bases). V lost 1 base and J 0 bases, leaving 10 bases between the germline ends. The CDR3 has 16 amino acids. Looked up from germline, CDR1 is SGHTA and CDR2 is FQGNSA. The full variable domain, with the rest looked up from reference TRBV7-2 and TRBJ1-3, is GAGVSQSPSNKVTEKGKDVELRCDPISGHTALYWYRQSLGQGLEFLIYFQGNSAPDKSGLPSDRFSAERTGGSVSTLTIQRTQQEDSAVYLCASSLGGLFSGNTIYFGEGSWLTVV.

The sample holds many counts of this clonotype. The chain uses TRBV13 and TRBJ2-7; D not resolved. The CDR3 has 13 residues. The V end lost 7 bases, the J end lost 3 bases, and 13 bases lay between the germline ends. Germline V gene sequence: CDR1 PRHDT, CDR2 FYEKMQ (reference sequence). CDR3 amino acids: CASTLGSRYEQYF. In DNA form, the CDR3 reads TGTGCCAGCACCTTGGGCAGCCGCTACGAGCAGTACTTC.

Comments on this clonotype: One base away lies a much larger clone, so this may be a sequencing read error. This chain links TRBV7-2 with TRBJ2-2; D could derive from TRBD1 or TRBD2 (5 bases each). V gave up 2 bases and J gave up 5 bases, with 9 bases separating them. Germline CDR1 reads SGHTA; CDR2 reads FQGNSA. This CDR3 is 14 amino acids long. Here the CDR3 reads CASSLTGRTGELFF. The CDR3 bases are TGTGCCAGCAGCTTAACGGGGCGGACCGGGGAGCTGTTTTTT.

This clonotype was counted many times. This sequence joins TRBV20-1 and TRBJ2-5; no clear D gene. Trimming took 1 base from V and 5 from J, leaving 14 bases between them. In germline, CDR1 is DFQATT, CDR2 SNEGSKA (reference sequence). The CDR3 covers 14 residues. CDR3: CSARVGKGSETQYF. The CDR3 DNA reads as TGCAGTGCTAGAGTAGGGAAGGGATCGGAGACCCAGTACTTC.

This clonotype was counted between two and nine times. The rearrangement joins TRBV7-2 to TRBJ1-5; 9 bases map to TRBD1. Germline V lookup: CDR1 SGHTA, CDR2 FQGNSA. The junction had 14 bases not matched to a gene; V was cut back by 2 bases and J by 6 bases. The CDR3 is 18 residues long. CDR3 DNA sequence: TGTGCCAGCAGCTTAAGGTCTCCGGGACAGGGTGTTTCTCAGCCCCAGCATTTT. Residues: CASSLRSPGQGVSQPQHF.

The chain has TRBV10-2 and TRBJ1-2; no clear D. This CDR3 region has 15 residues. The V and J ends lost 2 bases and 4 bases respectively, with 14 bases between them. CDR1 is WSHSY, CDR2 SAAADI, per germline. Here the CDR3 reads CASSEGWAEGYGYTF. CDR3 coding DNA: TGCGCCAGCAGTGAGGGCTGGGCCGAGGGCTATGGCTACACCTTC.

The sample holds one count of this clonotype. An end of the junction differs from the germline gene, which may be a read error. This chain connects TRBV20-1 to TRBJ2-7; TRBD2 agrees at 10 bases. Germline CDR1 DFQATT, CDR2 SNEGSKA (reference sequence). The CDR3 totals 13 residues. The CDR3 loop is CNASQLAGDEQYF. For the CDR3, the DNA is TGCAATGCTAGTCAGCTAGCGGGGGACGAGCAGTACTTC.

This clonotype was seen only a few times. The gene calls are TRBV7-8 and TRBJ2-5; D is possibly TRBD1 (6 bases). CDR3 size: 14 residues. Germline-derived CDR1 and CDR2 are SGHVS and FQNEAQ. The V end was cut by 6 bases, the J end by 4 bases, with 15 bases between. For the CDR3, the DNA is TGTGCCAGCAGGAATCAGGGGTCCCCAGAGACCCAGTACTTC. Residues: CASRNQGSPETQYF.

Turning to this clonotype: The missing conserved phenylalanine or tryptophan at the end of this CDR3 makes a read error likely. V gene TRBV10-2 combines with J gene TRBJ1-2, with 9 nucleotides matching TRBD1. From germline, CDR1 is WSHSY and CDR2 SAAADI. The CDR3 is 15 amino acids. CDR3 DNA: TGTGCCGGCTTGAACTTAGGGACAGGGAACTATGGCTACACCCTC. Translation gives CAGLNLGTGNYGYTL.

CDR3 amino acids: CASSPPIATGELFF. CDR3 bases: TGTGCCAGCAGCCCGCCGATAGCAACCGGGGAGCTGTTTTTT. The chain has TRBV14 and TRBJ2-2; no clear D gene. Per the germline V gene, CDR1 is SGHDN and CDR2 is FVKESK. The CDR3 sequence is 14 residues long. Trimming removed 4 bases at V and 5 bases at J, with 11 bases between.

A remark on this clonotype: With a much larger clone just one base away, this may be a read error. This chain joins TRBV11-2 and TRBJ2-7, with 9 bases identical to TRBD1. The CDR3 totals 14 residues. Germline CDR1 SGHAT, CDR2 FQNNGV. The trim removed 1 base at V and 9 bases at J, leaving 7 bases unmatched. The CDR3 protein is CASSLVGTGQRQYF. DNA for the CDR3: TGTGCCAGCAGCTTAGTTGGGACAGGGCAGCGGCAGTACTTC. Full variable domain (rest looked up from reference TRBV11-2 and TRBJ2-7): EAGVAQSPRYKIIEKRQSVAFWCNPISGHATLYWYQQILGQGPKLLIQFQNNGVVDDSQLPKDRFSAERLKGVDSTLKIQPAKLEDSAVYLCASSLVGTGQRQYFGPGTRLTVT.

At least ten counts were recorded for this clonotype. The chain joins TRBV7-3 to TRBJ1-1; 8 bases fit TRBD1. Losses at the gene ends were 2 bases for V and 6 bases for J; bases not matched to a gene: 2. Germline V gives CDR1 SGHTA, CDR2 FQGTGA. The CDR3 runs 13 residues. The CDR3 loop reads CASSLDRGSEAFF. DNA of the CDR3: TGTGCCAGCAGCTTAGACAGGGGATCTGAAGCTTTCTTT.

J is TRBJ2-5 and V is TRBV7-6; a weak D match, TRBD1 (6 bases). The length of the CDR3 is 14 residues. Germline V CDR1 and CDR2: SGHVS, FNYEAQ. Trimming cost V 4 bases and J 6 bases, with 15 bases left between them. CDR3 nucleotides: TGTGCCAGCAGCTATTATGGGGGCGCGAAGACCCAGTACTTC. It encodes CASSYYGGAKTQYF.

Comments on this clonotype: The conserved final phenylalanine or tryptophan is absent from the CDR3, which likely points to a read error. The DNA is left out, because the CDR3 cannot be placed on it with certainty; the CDR3 is given as TCRdb lists it. The chain uses TRBV15 and TRBJ2-7. From its first to its last residue, the CDR3 has 10 amino acids. From germline, CDR1 is LNHNV and CDR2 YYDKDF (reference sequence). The CDR3: CATSRDELRS.

The chain has TRBV7-2 and TRBJ1-2; 7 bases are shared with TRBD1. The germline V gene encodes CDR1 SGHTA and CDR2 FQGNSA. J lost 3 bases, V lost 5 bases, and 6 bases had no gene match. This CDR3 is 14 amino acids long. CDR3 protein: CASSPEGADYGYTF. CDR3 nucleotides: TGTGCCAGCAGCCCGGAGGGGGCTGACTATGGCTACACCTTC.

The gene calls are TRBV5-5 and TRBJ1-3; a weak D match, TRBD1 (6 bases). V was clipped by 7 bases and J by 1 base, with 21 bases between them. There are 17 residues in the CDR3. CDR1 SGHKS and CDR2 YYEKEE come from the germline V gene (reference sequence). The CDR3 spells CASQGTADPFSGNTIYF. The DNA of the CDR3 is TGTGCCAGCCAGGGGACTGCGGACCCGTTTTCTGGAAACACCATATATTTT.